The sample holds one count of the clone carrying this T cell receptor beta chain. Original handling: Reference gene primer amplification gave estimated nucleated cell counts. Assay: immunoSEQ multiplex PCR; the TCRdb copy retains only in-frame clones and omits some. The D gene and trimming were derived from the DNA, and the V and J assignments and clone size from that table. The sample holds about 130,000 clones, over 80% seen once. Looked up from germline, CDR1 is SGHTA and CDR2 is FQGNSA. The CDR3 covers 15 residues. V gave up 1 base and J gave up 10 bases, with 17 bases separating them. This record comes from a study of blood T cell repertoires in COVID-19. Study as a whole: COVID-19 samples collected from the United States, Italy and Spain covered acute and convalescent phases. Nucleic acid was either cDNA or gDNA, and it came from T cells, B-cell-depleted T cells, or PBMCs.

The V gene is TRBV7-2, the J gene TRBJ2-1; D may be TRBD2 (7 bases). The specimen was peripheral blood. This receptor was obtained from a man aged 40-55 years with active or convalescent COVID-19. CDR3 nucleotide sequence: TGTGCCAGCAGCTTAGAGGGGGGGCCCCTCTGGGAGCAGTTCTTC. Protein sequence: CASSLEGGPLWEQFF. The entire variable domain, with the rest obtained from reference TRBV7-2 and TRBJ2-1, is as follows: GAGVSQSPSNKVTEKGKDVELRCDPISGHTALYWYRQSLGQGLEFLIYFQGNSAPDKSGLPSDRFSAERTGGSVSTLTIQRTQQEDSAVYLCASSLEGGPLWEQFFGPGTRLTVL.